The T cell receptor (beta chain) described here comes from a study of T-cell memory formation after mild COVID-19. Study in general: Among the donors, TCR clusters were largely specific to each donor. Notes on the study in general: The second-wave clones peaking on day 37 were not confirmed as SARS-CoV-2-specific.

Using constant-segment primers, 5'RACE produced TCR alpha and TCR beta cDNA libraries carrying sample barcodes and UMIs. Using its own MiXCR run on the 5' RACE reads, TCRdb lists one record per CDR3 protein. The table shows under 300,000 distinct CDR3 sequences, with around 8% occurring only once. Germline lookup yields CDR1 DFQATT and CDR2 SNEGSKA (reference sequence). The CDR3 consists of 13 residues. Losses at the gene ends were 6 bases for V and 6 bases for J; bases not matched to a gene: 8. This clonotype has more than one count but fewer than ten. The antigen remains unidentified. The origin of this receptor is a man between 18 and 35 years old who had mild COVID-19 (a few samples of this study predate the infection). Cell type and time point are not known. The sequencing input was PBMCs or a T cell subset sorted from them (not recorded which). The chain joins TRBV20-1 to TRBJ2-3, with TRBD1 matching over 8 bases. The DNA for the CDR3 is TGCAGTGCCGGGACAGGTTCAGCGGATACGCAGTATTTT. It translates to CSAGTGSADTQYF.